This T cell receptor beta chain was captured in a study of T cells in tuberculosis listed by TCRdb under 2018. A note on the overall study: To characterize T cells specific for the mycobacterial lipid antigen glucose monomycolate (GMM), the study used CD1B tetramers together with high-throughput TCR immunosequencing. With around 10 people per group, a South African clinical cohort compared IGRA-negative adolescents, IGRA-positive adolescents with latent tuberculosis, and adults with active tuberculosis. PBMC from active tuberculosis patients were archived either before standard anti-tuberculosis treatment began or within 7 days of its start.

Worth noting for this clone: Its antigen remains undetermined. Qualities for individual bases were not recorded, and no much larger clone is one base off.

Broad study findings and their caveats: Clinical samples were selected based on the availability of cryopreserved specimens, with adults included as active tuberculosis cases and adolescents included as controls. With the diverse GMM-specific repertoire as input, a classifier achieved 80% to 90% accuracy (AUROC roughly 0.88), whereas GEM motif frequencies as input gave roughly 70% accuracy. Smaller NN-distances were partly driven by shorter CDR3-alpha lengths in active tuberculosis patients, and statistical significance was not reached for the TCR-beta difference. Compared with IGRA-negative controls, TCR-alpha repertoires from active tuberculosis had smaller mean NN-distances to GMM-specific TCRs, which suggests clonal expansion of these TCRs.

TCR libraries were generated with the immunoSEQ multiplex PCR assay, using TCR-beta and/or TCR-alpha/delta assays for each sample. Amplified TCR libraries were sequenced on the Illumina high-throughput platform. The study's processing was this. Clustering and dimensionality reduction were performed using pairwise TCRdist distances among GMM-specific receptors from ex vivo sorted or in vitro expanded T cells. Each clinical repertoire was assigned a mean NN-distance score, defined as the average TCRdist to the nearest 10% of tetramer-positive reference sequences. To compute GEM TCR motif frequency, the fraction of unique TCRs matching known GEM sequences by V/J usage and CDR3 length was calculated. Linear discriminant analysis with leave-one-out cross-validation, implemented in scikit-learn, was used to classify active tuberculosis. Sourced from immuneACCESS, this table was stored by TCRdb with only in-frame sequences that have V and J called. A share of the clones is absent; for the studies checked, an unresolved V gene accounts for under half, and the remainder has no known explanation. The V and J calls and clone size are taken from that table; D and trimming were inferred from the DNA. The sample profile shows some 49,000 clones; about 95% of them were found once. Of the sample, over 1.1% is held by the ten largest clones.

The time point label, as the study defines it: new active TB diagnosis, blood taken before or within 7 days of starting treatment. The active tuberculosis patients were newly diagnosed, HIV-seronegative South African adults aged 18 years or older. Confirmation of active tuberculosis came from positive sputum smear microscopy and/or a positive M. tuberculosis culture. Immunosequencing was performed on unsorted cryopreserved PBMC, with some 100,000 T cells per clinical donor covered on average. The origin of this receptor is an adult with tuberculosis. This specimen was PBMCs, taken at tuberculosis diagnosis.

The bases read TGTGCCAGCAGTTTGGACAGGGCTGTGACTGAAGCTTTCTTT. Its translation reads: CASSLDRAVTEAFF. The rearranged segments are TRBV27 and TRBJ1-1, and TRBD1 aligns with 8 junction nucleotides. The germline V end is reduced by 3 bases and the J end by 5 bases; junction bases left unmatched: 5. Reading from cysteine to phenylalanine, the CDR3 counts 14 amino acids. The kept DNA is CDR3 alone, 42 bases in frame from the first base. CDR1 and CDR2 are drawn from the germline V gene (reference sequence): MNHEY, SMNVEV.